The 19 T cell receptor beta chains below come from one sample, sequenced in a study of blood T cells in healthy people across ages. Primers used in a second PCR of about 7 to 12 cycles were a sample-barcoded 5' primer and a J-beta primer mix. In TCRdb, the 5' RACE reads were re-called with MiXCR into one record per CDR3 protein. Of around 1,100,000 distinct CDR3 sequences detected, more than 30% appear once; the ten largest clones hold less than 15%. Input material: blood. These receptors were obtained from a man aged 18 to 30 in good health.

This clonotype was counted a single time. The junction shows a germline mismatch at one end, possibly a read error. The chain recombines TRBV3-1 with TRBJ2-3, with D unclear. The CDR3 consists of 14 residues. Looked up from germline, CDR1 is LGHDT and CDR2 is YNNKEL (reference sequence). CDR3 DNA: TGTGCCAGCAGCCAAGACGGGTTCACAGATATGCAGTATTTT. Translation: CASSQDGFTDMQYF.

This clonotype was counted only a few times. The chain has TRBV6-5 and TRBJ1-1, with unresolved D. Trimming took 4 bases from V and 10 from J, leaving 16 bases between them. This CDR3 is 13 amino acids long. CDR1 and CDR2 from the germline V gene are MNHEY and SVGAGI. CDR3 sequence: CASSSPGLEAAFF. The DNA for the CDR3 is TGTGCCAGCAGTTCCCCGGGCCTGGAGGCAGCTTTCTTT.

This clonotype was counted only a few times. The CDR3 bases are TGTGCCAGCAGCCGGGACAGGGCCATGAACACTGAAGCTTTCTTT. It is translated as CASSRDRAMNTEAFF. This chain joins TRBV7-2 and TRBJ1-1, with TRBD1 matching 9 bases. Germline V CDR1 and CDR2: SGHTA, FQGNSA. CDR3 length: 15 amino acids. V was clipped by 5 bases and J by 0 bases; unmatched bases: 4.

This clonotype was recorded a few times. The J gene is TRBJ2-1, the V gene TRBV30, with TRBD1 as a possible D gene (6 bases). The CDR3 runs to 14 residues. Trimming took off 4 bases at V and 8 bases at J, with 18 bases between the two ends. Germline CDR1 reads GTSNPN; CDR2 reads SVGIG (reference sequence). CDR3 nucleotides: TGTGCCTGGACGAACAGGGAGTTGGGGCATGAGCAGTTCTTC. This encodes CAWTNRELGHEQFF. Full variable domain (missing parts from reference TRBV30 and TRBJ2-1): SQTIHQWPATLVQPVGSPLSLECTVEGTSNPNLYWYRQAAGRGLQLLFYSVGIGQISSEVPQNLSASRPQDRQFILSSKKLLLSDSGFYLCAWTNRELGHEQFFGPGTRLTVL.

The rearrangement links TRBV4-3 to TRBJ1-1; D is possibly TRBD1 (5 bases). CDR1 LGHNA and CDR2 YSLEER come from the germline V gene. V gave up 0 bases and J gave up 1 base, with 18 bases separating them. This CDR3 is 18 amino acids long. The chain's CDR3 is CASSQEAGWGRANTEAFF. The CDR3 DNA reads TGCGCCAGCAGCCAAGAGGCTGGTTGGGGACGAGCGAACACTGAAGCTTTCTTT.

The sample holds a few counts of this clonotype. The rearrangement joins TRBV7-8 to TRBJ2-5; possible D gene TRBD2, 6 bases. V lost 3 bases and J lost 11, with 19 bases in between. This CDR3 region has 14 residues. In germline, CDR1 is SGHVS, CDR2 FQNEAQ. CDR3 in amino acids: CASSFQRAYNEQYF. DNA for the CDR3: TGTGCCAGCAGCTTTCAGCGGGCGTACAATGAGCAGTACTTC.

The rearrangement links TRBV7-6 to TRBJ1-4; 12 bases align to TRBD1. The length of the CDR3 is 18 residues. Germline CDR1 SGHVS, CDR2 FNYEAQ. Unmatched junction bases numbered 9, after V lost 5 bases and J lost 2 bases. CDR3 nucleotide sequence: TGTGCCAGCAGCCCTTGGTCCGGGACAGGGGGCACTAATGAAAAACTGTTTTTT. This translates into CASSPWSGTGGTNEKLFF. Filled out from reference TRBV7-6 and TRBJ1-4, the complete variable domain reads GAGVSQSPRYKVTKRGQDVALRCDPISGHVSLYWYRQALGQGPEFLTYFNYEAQQDKSGLPNDRFSAERPEGSISTLTIQRTEQRDSAMYRCASSPWSGTGGTNEKLFFGSGTQLSVL.

The chain has TRBV7-9 and TRBJ1-1; D call uncertain. V lost 3 bases and J lost 1, with 15 bases in between. This CDR3 has 16 residues. Germline CDR1 SEHNR, CDR2 FQNEAQ (reference sequence). The CDR3 DNA follows: TGTGCCAGCAGCTTTGGGGAGATGGGAACGAACACTGAAGCTTTCTTT. It yields the protein CASSFGEMGTNTEAFF.

This clonotype was picked up one time. The chain employs TRBV4-3 and TRBJ2-5, with D perhaps given as TRBD1 or TRBD2 (5 bases each). This CDR3 has 16 residues. Germline V CDR1 and CDR2: LGHNA, YSLEER. With 1 base removed from V and 11 bases from J, the gap between germline ends came to 23 bases. CDR3 in DNA: TGCGCCAGCAGCCAAGGTGGGGCCCCGGGGATGAATGAGCAGTACTTC. Protein product: CASSQGGAPGMNEQYF.

The sample holds many counts of this clonotype. CDR3 residues: CASSLTRTLPPNYGYTF. CDR3 in DNA: TGTGCCAGCAGCTTAACCCGGACGTTACCTCCTAACTATGGCTACACCTTC. The chain recombines TRBV7-2 with TRBJ1-2; no firm D call. This CDR3 region has 17 residues. Trimming pared 2 bases from V and 0 bases from J, leaving 16 bases between. CDR1 is SGHTA and CDR2 is FQGNSA in the germline V gene.

This clonotype was picked up a small number of times. The chain has TRBV27 and TRBJ2-3; D possibly corresponds to TRBD1 (5 bases). This CDR3 spans 16 amino acids. Germline V gives CDR1 MNHEY, CDR2 SMNVEV (reference sequence). Trimming took 0 bases from V and 0 from J, leaving 10 bases between them. Here the CDR3 DNA reads TGTGCCAGCAGTTTATCAGTGACAGCTAGCACAGATACGCAGTATTTT. Translating it yields CASSLSVTASTDTQYF.

This clonotype was detected many times. A read error may produce the germline difference seen at one junction end. This sequence joins TRBV4-1 and TRBJ2-7; D is uncertain. The V gene's germline CDR1 is MGHRA and CDR2 YSYEKL. This CDR3 region has 12 residues. The CDR3 region is CASSQDGYEQYF. The CDR3 DNA sequence: TGTGCCAGCAGCCAGGACGGCTACGAGCAGTACTTC.

The chain combines TRBV18 with TRBJ2-5; the match to TRBD2 covers 13 bases. The junction had 3 bases not matched to a gene; V was cut back by 5 bases and J by 0 bases. The germline V gene has CDR1 KGHSH and CDR2 LQKENI. This CDR3 comprises 16 residues. CDR3: CASSTGLAGDQETQYF. The CDR3 nucleotides read TGTGCCAGCTCAACCGGACTAGCGGGGGACCAAGAGACCCAGTACTTC.

This clonotype was counted between two and nine times. This chain connects TRBV9 to TRBJ2-4, with TRBD1 matching 9 bases. The CDR3 covers 17 residues. Germline trimming cut 4 bases from V and 1 base from J; bases unmatched to any gene: 9. Germline lookup yields CDR1 SGDLS and CDR2 YYNGEE. The CDR3 loop reads CASSPRTGEGAKNIQYF. CDR3 DNA sequence: TGTGCCAGCAGCCCCCGGACAGGGGAGGGGGCCAAAAACATTCAGTACTTC.

The chain recombines TRBV9 with TRBJ2-2, with 9 bases aligning to TRBD2. The CDR3 covers 16 residues. V lost 0 bases and J lost 2; bases outside the gene matches: 2. Germline CDR1 and CDR2: SGDLS and YYNGEE. The CDR3 is CASSVASGANTGELFF. The CDR3 region has the DNA TGTGCCAGCAGCGTAGCTAGCGGGGCTAACACCGGGGAGCTGTTTTTT.

This chain links TRBV2 with TRBJ1-1; unclear D gene. This CDR3 comprises 11 residues. Germline V gene data show CDR1 as SNHLY and CDR2 as FYNNEI. The V and J ends lost 7 bases and 7 bases respectively, with 10 bases between them. In DNA, the CDR3 is TGTGCCAGCACCCCGGGATGTGAAGCTTTCTTT. Its translation: CASTPGCEAFF.

The chain couples TRBV20-1 to TRBJ1-3, with D possibly being TRBD1 (5 bases). This CDR3 region has 14 residues. CDR1 and CDR2 from the germline V gene are DFQATT and SNEGSKA (reference sequence). The germline V and J ends were trimmed by 7 bases and 3 bases, with 16 bases remaining between them. CDR3 sequence: CSGQFPSNGNTIYF. The CDR3 bases are TGCAGTGGACAGTTTCCAAGTAATGGAAACACCATATATTTT.

Only a few counts were recorded for this clonotype. The gene calls are TRBV6-2 or TRBV6-3 and TRBJ2-1; TRBD2 matches 8 bases. The germline V gene has CDR1 MNHEY and CDR2 SVGEGT. The CDR3 consists of 14 residues. J gave up 6 bases and V 4 bases, and 5 bases lay outside the gene matches. The CDR3 DNA follows: TGTGCCAGCAGTTCGGTCGGGGGGGCCAATGAGCAGTTCTTC. This encodes CASSSVGGANEQFF.

The rearrangement uses TRBV7-9 and TRBJ2-3; TRBD1 matches at 8 bases. The CDR3 is 19 amino acids. V dropped 1 base and J dropped 4; count of bases not matched to a gene: 16. CDR1 is SEHNR and CDR2 is FQNEAQ in the germline V gene (reference sequence). CDR3 in amino acids: CASSLGQGARVEDADTQYF. CDR3 nucleotides: TGTGCCAGCAGCTTAGGCCAGGGGGCGCGTGTGGAGGATGCAGATACGCAGTATTTT.